Following are 30 T cell receptor beta chains from one sample sequenced in a study of blood T cells in healthy people across ages. Next came a second PCR, run for 7 to 11 cycles, which used a sample-barcoded 5' primer along with a J-beta primer mix. MiXCR, run by TCRdb on the 5' RACE reads, gives a single entry per CDR3 protein. The table has approximately 600,000 distinct CDR3 sequences, roughly 58% seen once. The sample consisted of blood. The origin of the receptors is a man aged 60-69 years in good health.

This clonotype occurred once. The chain couples TRBV5-1 to TRBJ2-3; the D is unclear. Looked up from germline, CDR1 is SGHRS and CDR2 is YFSETQ. Deletions cut 1 base from V and 2 bases from J, with 8 bases between. This CDR3 has 14 residues. The CDR3 region is CASSLSQVTDTQYF. The CDR3 DNA reads TGCGCCAGCAGCTTGAGCCAGGTCACAGATACGCAGTATTTT.

This clonotype has only a few counts. The chain combines TRBV10-3 with TRBJ2-5; D is unresolved. Per the germline V gene, CDR1 is ENHRY and CDR2 is SYGVKD. Trimming removed 3 bases at V and 4 bases at J, with 9 bases between. The CDR3 length is 13 residues. CDR3 nucleotide sequence: TGTGCCATCAGTGATGGTACGAGAGAGACCCAGTACTTC. Protein: CAISDGTRETQYF.

Points on this clonotype: Sequence at one end of the junction differs from germline and may be a read error. The chain has TRBV5-1 and TRBJ1-4; the D is unclear. The germline gives CDR1 SGHRS, CDR2 YFSETQ. This CDR3 spans 11 amino acids. CDR3 in amino acids: CAISNDEKLFF. The DNA of the CDR3 is TGCGCCATCAGCAATGATGAAAAACTGTTTTTT.

This clonotype has just a few counts. This sequence joins TRBV4-1 and TRBJ2-1, with 7 positions matching TRBD2. V lost 0 bases to trimming and J lost 4 bases; unmatched junction nucleotides: 6. There are 16 residues in the CDR3. Germline V lookup: CDR1 MGHRA, CDR2 YSYEKL. CDR3 region: CASSQEASGDYNEQFF. The CDR3 coding sequence is TGCGCCAGCAGCCAAGAGGCCAGCGGGGATTACAATGAGCAGTTCTTC.

The V gene is TRBV20-1, the J gene TRBJ2-4; D call uncertain. Trimming shortened V by 2 bases and J by 6 bases, and 8 bases separated the two germline ends. Germline CDR1 reads DFQATT; CDR2 reads SNEGSKA (reference sequence). The CDR3 extends over 12 amino acids. The DNA of the CDR3 is TGCAGTGCTAGACTAGTTGGAAACATTCAGTACTTC. It is translated as CSARLVGNIQYF.

V and J are TRBV21-1 and TRBJ2-1; the table's D gene call, TRBD1, was not cross checked with the DNA. TRBV21-1 is reported as a pseudogene. This CDR3 is built from 14 residues. CDR3 residues: CARAHRDRGHEQFF. CDR3 nucleotide sequence: TGTGCCCGCGCTCACCGAGACAGGGGCCACGAGCAGTTCTTC.

This clonotype has more than one count but fewer than ten. The chain employs TRBV5-1 and TRBJ2-1; 11 positions match TRBD1. The germline CDR1 and CDR2 sequences are SGHRS and YFSETQ. The CDR3 is 15 residues long. With V trimmed by 3 bases and J by 8 bases, 7 bases remained unmatched. CDR3 sequence reads: CASSSSGQGAYEQFF. The DNA of the CDR3 is TGCGCCAGCAGCTCGTCAGGACAGGGGGCGTATGAGCAGTTCTTC.

This clonotype has only a few counts. The chain uses TRBV2 and TRBJ2-5; TRBD2 is a possible D gene (5 bases). The germline V and J ends were trimmed by 6 bases and 4 bases, with 15 bases remaining between them. Germline lookup yields CDR1 SNHLY and CDR2 FYNNEI. CDR3 length: 14 residues. In DNA form, the CDR3 reads TGTGCCAGCAGGCTTCAGGCCGGAGGAGAGACCCAGTACTTC. Protein sequence: CASRLQAGGETQYF.

The chain combines TRBV7-2 with TRBJ2-5, with 11 bases identical to TRBD2. In germline, CDR1 is SGHTA, CDR2 FQGNSA. There are 15 residues in the CDR3. V shed 5 bases, J shed 5 bases, and the junction held 7 bases outside the gene matches. The CDR3 DNA reads as TGTGCCAGCAGCGAACTAGCGGGGGTGGTGGAGACCCAGTACTTC. Residues: CASSELAGVVETQYF.

V gene TRBV7-2 combines with J gene TRBJ2-5, with 7 nucleotides matching TRBD1. Germline V gives CDR1 SGHTA, CDR2 FQGNSA. The trim removed 7 bases at V and 4 bases at J, leaving 9 bases unmatched. The CDR3 consists of 14 residues. The CDR3 DNA reads as TGTGCCAGCACCCCGAGGTCAGGGGGAGAGACCCAGTACTTC. Translated: CASTPRSGGETQYF.

V usage is TRBV23-1 and J usage is TRBJ1-5; the match to TRBD1 covers 11 bases. TRBV23-1 is placed among ORFs of uncertain function. The V and J ends lost 4 bases and 5 bases, in that order; junction bases with no gene match: 7. The CDR3 totals 16 residues. As DNA, the CDR3 is TGCGCCAGCAGTCCAAGGACAGGGGGCGGGGATCAGCCCCAGCATTTT. Its translation is CASSPRTGGGDQPQHF.

This clonotype was seen repeatedly, ten times or more. One end of the junction does not line up with germline, which may come from a read error. V is TRBV5-1 and J is TRBJ2-7; D gene unclear. Germline V gene data show CDR1 as SGHRS and CDR2 as YFSETQ. The CDR3 length is 14 residues. CDR3 in DNA: TGTGCCAGCAGCTTAGTCCCTGGGCCTTACGAGCAGTACTTC. As protein: CASSLVPGPYEQYF. The full variable domain, rest sourced from reference TRBV5-1 and TRBJ2-7, is KAGVTQTPRYLIKTRGQQVTLSCSPISGHRSVSWYQQTPGQGLQFLFEYFSETQRNKGNFPGRFSGRQFSNSRSEMNVSTLELGDSALYLCASSLVPGPYEQYFGPGTRLTVT.

A word on this clonotype: With a much larger clone just one base away, this may be a read error. The conserved closing phenylalanine or tryptophan is absent in this CDR3, likely reflecting a read error. The genes are TRBV7-9 and TRBJ2-4; TRBD2 matches at 8 bases. The CDR3 totals 12 residues. J was trimmed by 13 bases and V by 8 bases; bases with no gene match: 10. Looked up from germline, CDR1 is SEHNR and CDR2 is FQNEAQ (reference sequence). The CDR3 region is CASDSSGGEQYV. The CDR3 DNA reads as TGTGCCAGCGACTCGTCGGGGGGGGAGCAGTACGTC.

The chain uses TRBV27 and TRBJ2-5, with 7 nucleotides matching TRBD1. V lost 8 bases, J lost 4 bases, and 13 bases stayed unmatched. This CDR3 has 15 residues. Germline V gene sequence: CDR1 MNHEY, CDR2 SMNVEV (reference sequence). The CDR3 nucleotides are TGTGCCAGCTCCCCTGGCGACAGGGTAGGAGAGACCCAGTACTTC. This translates into CASSPGDRVGETQYF.

The V and J genes are TRBV7-2 and TRBJ2-7; D could derive from TRBD1 or TRBD2 (5 bases each). The CDR3 has 16 residues. Germline values: CDR1 SGHTA, CDR2 FQGNSA. The germline V and J ends were trimmed by 1 base and 0 bases, with 13 bases remaining between them. CDR3 DNA sequence: TGTGCCAGCAGCTTAGGTGGGGGAGCGCCCTCCTACGAGCAGTACTTC. This translates into CASSLGGGAPSYEQYF.

This chain links TRBV7-9 with TRBJ2-1; D gene unclear. Germline V gene data show CDR1 as SEHNR and CDR2 as FQNEAQ (reference sequence). V was pared by 5 bases and J by 1 base, with 9 bases between. This CDR3 has 14 residues. The chain's CDR3 is CASSPAGSYNEQFF. The CDR3 nucleotides are TGTGCCAGCAGCCCTGCCGGGTCCTACAATGAGCAGTTCTTC.

V and J are TRBV20-1 and TRBJ2-3, with TRBD2 identical over 9 bases. With 1 base clipped from V and 3 bases from J, the junction kept 5 bases outside the gene matches. Germline V CDR1 and CDR2: DFQATT, SNEGSKA (reference sequence). This CDR3 is 15 amino acids long. CDR3 coding DNA: TGCAGTGCTAGAGGAGGCGGGGGGGCAACAGATACGCAGTATTTT. Its translation is CSARGGGGATDTQYF.

This clonotype was detected a few times. The rearrangement joins TRBV20-1 to TRBJ2-5; D remains unclear. CDR3 size: 12 residues. With 2 bases removed from V and 5 bases from J, the gap between germline ends came to 9 bases. Germline CDR1 reads DFQATT; CDR2 reads SNEGSKA (reference sequence). DNA for the CDR3: TGCAGTGCTAGATGGGGTCCGGAGACCCAGTACTTC. Protein sequence: CSARWGPETQYF.

V is TRBV20-1 and J is TRBJ2-7; TRBD2 aligns across 9 bases. The J segment lost 0 bases and the V segment lost 6 bases, leaving 9 bases of the junction unmatched. The CDR3 is 15 residues long. The germline V gene has CDR1 DFQATT and CDR2 SNEGSKA (reference sequence). The chain's CDR3 is CSATIAGALSYEQYF. The CDR3 DNA is TGCAGTGCCACCATAGCGGGGGCCCTCTCCTACGAGCAGTACTTC.

This clonotype was found once. The chain uses TRBV2 and TRBJ2-7; D not resolved. CDR1 and CDR2 from the germline V gene are SNHLY and FYNNEI. The CDR3 loop spans 12 amino acids. V was trimmed by 11 bases and J by 2 bases, leaving 13 bases between them. The DNA for the CDR3 is TGTGCCCGCACGGAACTCACCTACGAGCAGTACTTC. It encodes CARTELTYEQYF.

V usage is TRBV20-1 and J usage is TRBJ2-1, with 10 bases fitting TRBD2. The J segment lost 3 bases and the V segment lost 4 bases, leaving 3 bases of the junction unmatched. Germline V lookup: CDR1 DFQATT, CDR2 SNEGSKA (reference sequence). This CDR3 spans 14 amino acids. CDR3 sequence reads: CSAIGTSVYNEQFF. The CDR3 bases are TGCAGTGCTATCGGGACTAGCGTCTACAATGAGCAGTTCTTC.

This clonotype was seen only a few times. V and J are TRBV27 and TRBJ1-4, with TRBD1 as a possible D gene (6 bases). V was cut by 6 bases and J by 6 bases, with 17 bases left in between. Germline CDR1 reads MNHEY; CDR2 reads SMNVEV (reference sequence). The CDR3 sequence is 15 residues long. The CDR3 nucleotides are TGTGCCAGCAGGTTTCAGGGGAGGGGTGATGAAAAACTGTTTTTT. Amino acid sequence: CASRFQGRGDEKLFF.

The chain employs TRBV20-1 and TRBJ2-7, with 9 bases lining up with TRBD1. Trimming cost V 3 bases and J 3 bases; bases outside gene matches: 12. This CDR3 has 16 amino acids. Germline lookup yields CDR1 DFQATT and CDR2 SNEGSKA (reference sequence). The CDR3 region is CSARGGTGTLLYEQYF. DNA of the CDR3: TGCAGTGCTAGGGGGGGGACAGGGACCTTACTCTACGAGCAGTACTTC.

The V gene is TRBV10-3, the J gene TRBJ2-4; 10 positions match TRBD1. The better agreement between TRBJ2-7 and the DNA end casts doubt on the J call. CDR1 ENHRY and CDR2 SYGVKD come from the germline V gene. This CDR3 comprises 15 residues. CDR3 residues: CAISDGQGGTYEQYF. The CDR3 DNA is TGTGCCATCAGTGACGGACAGGGGGGAACCTACGAGCAGTACTTC.

In this sample, this clonotype turned up a few times. The V and J genes are TRBV7-9 and TRBJ2-6, with TRBD1 matching over 7 bases. In germline, CDR1 is SEHNR, CDR2 FQNEAQ (reference sequence). V lost 1 base, J lost 0 bases, and 3 bases stayed unmatched. The CDR3 runs 17 residues. CDR3 sequence reads: CASSLGQGSSGANVLTF. The CDR3 DNA reads TGTGCCAGCAGCTTAGGACAGGGATCCTCTGGGGCCAACGTCCTGACTTTC. The full variable domain, rest sourced from reference TRBV7-9 and TRBJ2-6, is DTGVSQNPRHKITKRGQNVTFRCDPISEHNRLYWYRQTLGQGPEFLTYFQNEAQLEKSRLLSDRFSAERPKGSFSTLEIQRTEQGDSAMYLCASSLGQGSSGANVLTFGAGSRLTVL.

Only a few counts were recorded for this clonotype. The chain joins TRBV6-2 or TRBV6-3 to TRBJ2-1, with 9 bases aligning to TRBD1. The CDR3 runs 16 residues. Germline lookup yields CDR1 MNHEY and CDR2 SVGEGT. The trim removed 4 bases at V and 0 bases at J, leaving 4 bases unmatched. CDR3 nucleotide sequence: TGTGCCAGCAGTTCGGGACAGGGTGGCTCCTACAATGAGCAGTTCTTC. It yields the protein CASSSGQGGSYNEQFF.

This clonotype has more than one count but fewer than ten. V is TRBV7-8 and J is TRBJ1-2; the D gene is possibly TRBD1 (5 bases). CDR1 is SGHVS and CDR2 is FQNEAQ in the germline V gene. CDR3 size: 17 residues. Trimming stripped 8 bases from V and 4 bases from J, with 26 bases between. For the CDR3, the DNA is TGTGCCAGCGGCCCAGCTGTGGGGGTGGGATACTTCTATGGCTACACCTTC. Translated: CASGPAVGVGYFYGYTF.

This clonotype was seen more than once but under ten times. The genes are TRBV7-2 and TRBJ1-4; D perhaps matches TRBD1 (5 bases). The germline V gene encodes CDR1 SGHTA and CDR2 FQGNSA. The CDR3 is 15 residues long. The V and J ends lost 5 bases and 6 bases respectively, with 16 bases between them. The CDR3 protein is CASSRAGTGDEKLFF. Written as DNA, the CDR3 is TGTGCCAGCAGCCGAGCCGGGACGGGGGATGAAAAACTGTTTTTT.

The chain links TRBV24-1 to TRBJ2-1, with D unclear. The V gene's germline CDR1 is KGHDR and CDR2 SFDVKD. The CDR3 length is 14 residues. The ends were cut back, 3 bases at V and 4 bases at J, with 9 bases in the middle. The CDR3 DNA sequence: TGTGCCACCAGTGATCCGGCAGGTTACAATGAGCAGTTCTTC. It is translated as CATSDPAGYNEQFF.

J is TRBJ1-2 and V is TRBV18; D is uncertain. This CDR3 has 13 amino acids. Trimming left V 2 bases short and J 3 bases short, with 7 bases between. Germline V lookup: CDR1 KGHSH, CDR2 LQKENI. As DNA, the CDR3 is TGTGCCAGCTCACCAGTGAATGACTATGGCTACACCTTC. This encodes CASSPVNDYGYTF.